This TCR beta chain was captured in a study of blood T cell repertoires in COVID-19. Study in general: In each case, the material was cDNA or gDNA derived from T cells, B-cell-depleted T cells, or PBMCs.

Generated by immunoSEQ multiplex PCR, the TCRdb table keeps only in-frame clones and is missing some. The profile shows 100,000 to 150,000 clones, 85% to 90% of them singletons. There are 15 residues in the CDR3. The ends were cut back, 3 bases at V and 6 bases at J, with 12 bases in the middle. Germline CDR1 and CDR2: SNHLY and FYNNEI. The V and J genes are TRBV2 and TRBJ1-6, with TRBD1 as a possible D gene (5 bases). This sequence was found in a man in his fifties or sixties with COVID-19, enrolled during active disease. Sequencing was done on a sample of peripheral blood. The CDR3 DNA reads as TGTGCCAGCAGTGAGTCAGGGAATGGTAATTCACCCCTCCACTTT. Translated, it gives CASSESGNGNSPLHF.